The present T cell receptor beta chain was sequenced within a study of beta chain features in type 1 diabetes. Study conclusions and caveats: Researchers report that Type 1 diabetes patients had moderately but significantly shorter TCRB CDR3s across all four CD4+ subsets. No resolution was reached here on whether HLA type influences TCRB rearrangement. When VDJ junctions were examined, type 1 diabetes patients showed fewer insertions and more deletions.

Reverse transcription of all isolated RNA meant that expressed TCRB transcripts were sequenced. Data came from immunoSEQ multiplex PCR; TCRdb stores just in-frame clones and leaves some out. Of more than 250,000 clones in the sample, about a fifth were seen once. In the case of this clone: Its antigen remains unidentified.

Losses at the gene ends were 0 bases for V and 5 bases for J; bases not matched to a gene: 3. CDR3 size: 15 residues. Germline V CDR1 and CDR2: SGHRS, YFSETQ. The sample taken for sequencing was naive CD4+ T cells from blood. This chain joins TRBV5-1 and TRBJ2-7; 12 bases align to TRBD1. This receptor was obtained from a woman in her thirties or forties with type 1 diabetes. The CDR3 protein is CASSLEGQGADEQYF. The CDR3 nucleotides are TGCGCCAGCAGCTTGGAGGGACAGGGGGCGGACGAGCAGTACTTC.